This T cell receptor (beta chain) originates from a study of T cell repertoires in cytomegalovirus infection. Findings of the study overall: Ex vivo, HLA-C-restricted CMV-specific TCR beta clonotypes prevailed over the rest of the response.

To note about this clonotype: Its target is unknown.

V lost 2 bases to trimming and J lost 2 bases, with 10 bases between them. The CDR3 extends over 14 amino acids. The germline CDR1 and CDR2 sequences are SGHDT and YYEEEE. Using its own MiXCR run on the reads, TCRdb lists one record per CDR3 protein. Seen here are fewer than 550,000 distinct CDR3 sequences, 26% observed once, and the top ten hold less than 15%. The TCR was taken from a human donor in good health (CMV status not recorded). Some clones in this sample may be carry-over from other donors' samples. The chain has TRBV5-6 and TRBJ2-5; possibly TRBD1 for D (6 bases). Specimen: PBMCs. The CDR3 DNA sequence: TGTGCCAGCAGCTTTTTGACAGGTCAAGAGACCCAGTACTTC. It yields the protein CASSFLTGQETQYF.